This T cell receptor (beta chain) was sequenced in a study of cytomegalovirus exposure and HLA in healthy donors. The PCR used 60 Vbeta and 13 Jbeta primers. Clones were read by immunoSEQ multiplex PCR, and TCRdb kept only the in-frame ones, dropping some. In all, the sample yields just under 80,000 clones. The CDR3 consists of 14 residues. CDR1 is MNHNY, CDR2 SVGAGI, per germline (reference sequence). Trimming cost V 6 bases and J 5 bases, with 16 bases left between them. This TCR was sampled from a man aged 18 to 29 in good health and CMV-seropositive. The sequenced material came from PBMCs. This chain joins TRBV6-6 and TRBJ1-1, with a tentative D call TRBD1 (5 bases). The CDR3 bases are TGTGCCAGCAGCCGAAAGATCGGGGGGACTGAAGCTTTCTTT. It encodes CASSRKIGGTEAFF.